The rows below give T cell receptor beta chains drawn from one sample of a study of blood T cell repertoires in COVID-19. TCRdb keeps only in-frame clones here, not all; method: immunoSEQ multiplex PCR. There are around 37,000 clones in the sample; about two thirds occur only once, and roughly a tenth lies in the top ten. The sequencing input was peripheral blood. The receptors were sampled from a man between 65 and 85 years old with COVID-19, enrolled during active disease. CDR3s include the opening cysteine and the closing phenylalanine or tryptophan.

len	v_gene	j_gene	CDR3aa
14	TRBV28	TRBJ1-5	CASSQYRASQPQHF
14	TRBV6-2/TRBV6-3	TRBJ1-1	CASSYFRGRAEAFF
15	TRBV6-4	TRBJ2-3	CASSAMTGGGDTQYF
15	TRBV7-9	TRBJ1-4	CASSLALRGGEKLFF
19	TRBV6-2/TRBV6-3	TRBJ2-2	CASSYSRDRAGPNTGELFF
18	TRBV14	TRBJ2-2	CASSPTSAHIGYTGELFF
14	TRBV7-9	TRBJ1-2	CASSKDPGRDGYTF
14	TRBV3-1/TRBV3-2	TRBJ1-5	CATSRGAGNQPQHF
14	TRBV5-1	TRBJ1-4	CASSLGRANEKLFF
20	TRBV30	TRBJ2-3	CAWSVSRGLAAISSTDTQYF
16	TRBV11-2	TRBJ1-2	CASSLGYRATGYGYTF
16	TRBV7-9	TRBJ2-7	CASSLEGGRSLYEQYF
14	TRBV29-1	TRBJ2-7	CSARTSGGSVEQYF
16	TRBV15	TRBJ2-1	CATSSRTSGDYNEQFF
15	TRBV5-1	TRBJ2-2	CASSLGGAGTGELFF
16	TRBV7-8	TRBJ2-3	CASSLGRAPLTDTQYF
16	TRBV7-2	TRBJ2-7	CASSLSLTGSSYEQYF
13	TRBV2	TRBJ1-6	CASRGAYNSPLHF
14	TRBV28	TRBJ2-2	CASLAGDVRRELFF
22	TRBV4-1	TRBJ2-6	CASSQGQREGKGLLRGANVLTF
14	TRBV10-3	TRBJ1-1	CAISEGTANTEAFF
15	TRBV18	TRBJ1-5	CASSPSVNSNQPQHF
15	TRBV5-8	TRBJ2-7	CASSFLLRGLYEQYF
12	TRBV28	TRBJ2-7	CASSLLTYEQYF
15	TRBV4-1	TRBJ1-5	CASRRDKDSNQPQHF
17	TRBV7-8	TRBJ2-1	CASSVPSGRGSYNEQFF
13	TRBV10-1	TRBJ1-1	CASRLYDNGEAFF
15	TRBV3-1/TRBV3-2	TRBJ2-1	CARPLQDRVGNEQFF
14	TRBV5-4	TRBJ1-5	CASSLIGSNQPQHF
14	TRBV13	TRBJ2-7	CASSFAQGPSEQYF
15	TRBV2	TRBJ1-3	CASSESQNSGNTIYF
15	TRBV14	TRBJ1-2	CASSQTQTGPYGYTF
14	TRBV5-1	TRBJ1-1	CASSASQGSTEAFF
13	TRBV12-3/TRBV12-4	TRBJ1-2	CASSFIRGGGYTF
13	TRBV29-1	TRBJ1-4	CSVGGGSDEKLFF
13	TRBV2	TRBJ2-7	CASSTGRSGEQYF
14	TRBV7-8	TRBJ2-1	CASSLGQGAGEQFF
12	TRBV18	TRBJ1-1	CASSLRVAEAFF
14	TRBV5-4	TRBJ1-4	CASTQLGSDEKLFF
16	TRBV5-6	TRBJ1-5	CASSEAAGAPNQPQHF
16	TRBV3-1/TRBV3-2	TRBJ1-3	CASSSRGGFSGNTIYF
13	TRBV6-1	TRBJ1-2	CASSRQGDYGYTF
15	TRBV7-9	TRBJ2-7	CASSLAGGNSYEQYF